Included here is one T cell receptor (beta chain) sequence, with context. This sample was taken from a study of shared clonotypes between healthy human individuals. Negatively enriched CD4+ T cells were divided by CD45RA into naive and memory. J gave up 10 bases and V 5 bases, and 6 bases lay outside the gene matches. Germline CDR1 is MNHEY and CDR2 is SVGAGI. The CDR3 has 14 residues. Sorted-subset replicate PCR reactions were performed with approximately 0.2 ug DNA, corresponding to roughly 29,000 T cell genomes. In the authors' workflow: With immunoSEQ giving junction-only sequences and no quality scores, filtering differed. Clones were read by immunoSEQ multiplex PCR, and TCRdb kept only the in-frame ones, dropping some. D and trimming were read from the DNA, whereas the V and J calls and clone size are those reported in that table. Altogether about 2.4 million clones are present, 80% to 95% being singletons, with the ten largest covering around 0.4%.

This TCR derives from a young man in good health. Some clones in this sample may be carry-over from other donors' samples. This chain links TRBV6-5 with TRBJ2-1; 12 bases agree with TRBD2. Sequenced input: naive CD4+ T cells from PBMCs. As to subset: CD45RA+ positively selected. CDR3 amino acids: CASSLAGGPGEQFF. In nucleotides, the CDR3 is TGTGCCAGCAGTCTAGCGGGAGGGCCGGGGGAGCAGTTCTTC.